Shown below are 18 T cell receptor beta chains from a single sample sequenced in a study of T cell responses to AZD1222 COVID-19 vaccine. The repertoire was sequenced with immunoSEQ multiplex PCR; TCRdb's copy has only in-frame clones and lacks some. The table lists roughly 150,000 clones, roughly 90% of them singletons. The source was peripheral blood, collected on day 0 of AZD1222 vaccination. The receptors derive from an adult in good health.

This chain connects TRBV7-9 to TRBJ2-7; D might be TRBD1 or TRBD2, each matching 5 bases. Germline CDR1 and CDR2: SEHNR and FQNEAQ (reference sequence). V dropped 4 bases and J dropped 5 bases, with 12 bases sitting between them. CDR3 length equals 13 residues. As DNA, the CDR3 is TGTGCCAGCAGCTCGGGACCCCGTGACGAGCAGTACTTC. Amino acid sequence: CASSSGPRDEQYF.

The genes are TRBV5-1 and TRBJ1-1; D possibly corresponds to TRBD1 (5 bases). In germline, CDR1 is SGHRS, CDR2 YFSETQ. Trimming shortened V by 0 bases and J by 3 bases, and 9 bases separated the two germline ends. The CDR3 sequence is 14 residues long. In DNA, the CDR3 is TGCGCCAGCAGCTTGGATGGCAGGGACACTGAAGCTTTCTTT. Translated, it gives CASSLDGRDTEAFF.

This chain links TRBV6-2 or TRBV6-3 with TRBJ1-1; no clear D gene. Germline V lookup: CDR1 MNHEY, CDR2 SVGEGT. V gave up 6 bases and J gave up 0 bases, with 11 bases separating them. This CDR3 contains 14 residues. The CDR3 region has the DNA TGTGCCAGCAGCGGTCAGATGATGAACACTGAAGCTTTCTTT. This encodes CASSGQMMNTEAFF.

V is TRBV18 and J is TRBJ1-2; 9 bases are shared with TRBD1. This CDR3 spans 15 amino acids. Looked up from germline, CDR1 is KGHSH and CDR2 is LQKENI. Unmatched junction bases numbered 6, after V lost 5 bases and J lost 2 bases. The CDR3 here is CASSMDRGNNYGYTF. In DNA form, the CDR3 reads TGTGCCAGCTCAATGGACAGGGGCAACAACTATGGCTACACCTTC. Complete variable domain (other parts from reference TRBV18 and TRBJ1-2): NAGVMQNPRHLVRRRGQEARLRCSPMKGHSHVYWYRQLPEEGLKFMVYLQKENIIDESGMPKERFSAEFPKEGPSILRIQQVVRGDSAAYFCASSMDRGNNYGYTFGSGTRLTVV.

This chain links TRBV12-5 with TRBJ1-5; unclear D gene. This CDR3 has 14 residues. The V gene's germline CDR1 is LGHNT and CDR2 FRNRAP. The V gene lost 6 bases and the J gene lost 3 bases, with 12 bases spanning the gap. The DNA of the CDR3 is TGTGCTAGTGGCCCCGCACAAGTCAATCAGCCCCAGCATTTT. Its protein is CASGPAQVNQPQHF.

V is TRBV2 and J is TRBJ1-1; a possible D gene is TRBD1 (6 bases). This CDR3 has 14 residues. Trimming removed 10 bases from V and 5 bases from J, with 20 bases in between. The germline gives CDR1 SNHLY, CDR2 FYNNEI. This chain's CDR3 is CAIPRAGDLTEAFF. The CDR3 DNA reads as TGTGCCATACCCCGGGCAGGGGACCTAACTGAAGCTTTCTTT.

The chain uses TRBV27 and TRBJ1-1, with TRBD1 as a possible D gene (6 bases). Looked up from germline, CDR1 is MNHEY and CDR2 is SMNVEV (reference sequence). V gave up 0 bases and J gave up 6 bases, with 20 bases separating them. This CDR3 comprises 17 residues. The CDR3 bases are TGTGCCAGCAGTTTATCTGTTGAACCAGGGGTTCCCGCTGAAGCTTTCTTT. Protein sequence: CASSLSVEPGVPAEAFF.

The CDR3 spells CASSDIVAYF. In nucleotides, the CDR3 is TGTGCCAGCAGTGATATCGTTGCGTACTTC. This chain uses TRBV2 with TRBJ2-7; D not resolved. Germline-derived CDR1 and CDR2 are SNHLY and FYNNEI. V lost 3 bases, J lost 12 bases, and 9 bases lay in between. CDR3 length equals 10 residues.

The genes are TRBV6-2 or TRBV6-3 and TRBJ1-5; D is uncertain. The CDR3 consists of 16 residues. Trimming removed 5 bases from V and 0 bases from J, with 14 bases in between. CDR1 MNHEY and CDR2 SVGEGT come from the germline V gene. CDR3 nucleotides: TGTGCCAGCAGTCGTATTTCGTCGGGTAGCAATCAGCCCCAGCATTTT. This encodes CASSRISSGSNQPQHF.

The chain links TRBV5-6 to TRBJ1-5; D uncertain. CDR1 is SGHDT, CDR2 YYEEEE, per germline. CDR3 length: 14 amino acids. Trimming removed 2 bases from V and 2 bases from J, with 8 bases in between. The DNA of the CDR3 is TGTGCCAGCAGCTTCCTGCGAGGCAATCAGCCCCAGCATTTT. Translating gives CASSFLRGNQPQHF.

The table lists this clone with a count of one. CDR3 coding DNA: TGTGCCAGTAGTATAGAATCAAAGTTCAATCAGCCCCAGCATTTT. Its protein is CASSIESKFNQPQHF. This sequence joins TRBV19 and TRBJ1-5; D not resolved. Germline values: CDR1 LNHDA, CDR2 SQIVND (reference sequence). Trimming stripped 0 bases from V and 3 bases from J, with 9 bases between. CDR3 length equals 15 residues.

The V call is TRBV19, the J call TRBJ1-1, with a possible D match to TRBD1 (6 bases). The CDR3 is made up of 15 amino acids. Per the germline V gene, CDR1 is LNHDA and CDR2 is SQIVND (reference sequence). The ends were cut back, 5 bases at V and 1 base at J, with 14 bases in the middle. The CDR3 spells CASSAQGGKNTEAFF. In DNA, the CDR3 is TGTGCCAGTAGTGCACAGGGTGGCAAGAACACTGAAGCTTTCTTT.

V gene TRBV12-3 or TRBV12-4 combines with J gene TRBJ1-1; D call uncertain. The ends were cut back, 5 bases at V and 1 base at J, with 8 bases in the middle. This CDR3 is built from 13 residues. CDR3: CASSTAPNTEAFF. The CDR3, as DNA: TGTGCCAGCAGTACAGCTCCGAACACTGAAGCTTTCTTT.

The V gene is TRBV9, the J gene TRBJ2-2; 13 nucleotides align to TRBD2. Germline CDR1 SGDLS, CDR2 YYNGEE. The CDR3 runs 16 residues. Germline trimming cut 4 bases from V and 6 bases from J; bases unmatched to any gene: 6. The chain's CDR3 is CASSSRTSGGPGELFF. Written as DNA, the CDR3 is TGTGCCAGCAGCTCCCGGACTAGCGGGGGACCCGGGGAGCTGTTTTTT. The variable domain in full, with the rest retrieved from reference TRBV9 and TRBJ2-2, is DSGVTQTPKHLITATGQRVTLRCSPRSGDLSVYWYQQSLDQGLQFLIQYYNGEERAKGNILERFSAQQFPDLHSELNLSSLELGDSALYFCASSSRTSGGPGELFFGEGSRLTVL.

V usage is TRBV27 and J usage is TRBJ1-4; perhaps TRBD1 as D (5 bases). CDR3 size: 14 residues. V shed 5 bases and J shed 12 bases, with 19 bases lying between them. Germline assignment: CDR1 MNHEY and CDR2 SMNVEV (reference sequence). In DNA form, the CDR3 reads TGTGCCAGCAGTCCTCTCAGATCCGGGGCTGAACTGTTTTTT. This gives the protein CASSPLRSGAELFF.

This rearrangement joins TRBV6-4 to TRBJ2-3, with D maybe TRBD2 (7 bases). This CDR3 comprises 15 residues. Trimming took 0 bases from V and 5 from J, leaving 12 bases between them. Germline loops: CDR1 MRHNA, CDR2 SNTAGT. The CDR3 spells CASSDSGGGGDTQYF. Written as DNA, the CDR3 is TGTGCCAGCAGTGACTCAGGCGGGGGCGGAGATACGCAGTATTTT.

The chain combines TRBV7-9 with TRBJ1-1, with D unclear. The germline V and J ends were trimmed by 7 bases and 0 bases, with 6 bases remaining between them. Germline CDR1 and CDR2: SEHNR and FQNEAQ (reference sequence). CDR3 length equals 12 residues. CDR3 DNA: TGTGCCAGCACCAGTCTGAACACTGAAGCTTTCTTT. Residues: CASTSLNTEAFF.

The chain links TRBV27 to TRBJ1-6; a possible D gene is TRBD1 (6 bases). The germline gives CDR1 MNHEY, CDR2 SMNVEV (reference sequence). The CDR3 covers 13 residues. Trimming took 6 bases from V and 5 from J, leaving 8 bases between them. The CDR3 protein is CASRDRNNSPLHF. In DNA, the CDR3 is TGTGCCAGCAGAGACAGGAATAATTCACCCCTCCACTTT.